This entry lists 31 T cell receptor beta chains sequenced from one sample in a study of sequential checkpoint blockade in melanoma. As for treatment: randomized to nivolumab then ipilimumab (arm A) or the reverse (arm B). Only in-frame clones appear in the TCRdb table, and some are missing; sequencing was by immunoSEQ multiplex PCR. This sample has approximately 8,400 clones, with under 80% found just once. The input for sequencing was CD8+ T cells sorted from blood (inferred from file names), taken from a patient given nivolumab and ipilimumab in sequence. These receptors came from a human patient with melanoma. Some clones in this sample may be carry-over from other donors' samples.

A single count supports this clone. The CDR3 DNA sequence: TGTGCCAGCAGCTTTTTCTCCCAGGGGGTAAGCTCCTACGAGCAGTACTTC. The encoded protein is CASSFFSQGVSSYEQYF. The chain couples TRBV11-2 to TRBJ2-7; 7 bases fit TRBD1. CDR1 and CDR2 from the germline V gene are SGHAT and FQNNGV. The V segment lost 3 bases and the J segment 0 bases; nucleotides outside the gene matches: 11. CDR3 length: 17 residues.

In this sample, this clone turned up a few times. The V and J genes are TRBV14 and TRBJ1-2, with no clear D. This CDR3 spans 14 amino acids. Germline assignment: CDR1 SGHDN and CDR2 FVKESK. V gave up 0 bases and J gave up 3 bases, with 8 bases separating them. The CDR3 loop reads CASSQESSHYGYTF. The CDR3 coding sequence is TGTGCCAGCAGCCAAGAATCCAGTCACTATGGCTACACCTTC.

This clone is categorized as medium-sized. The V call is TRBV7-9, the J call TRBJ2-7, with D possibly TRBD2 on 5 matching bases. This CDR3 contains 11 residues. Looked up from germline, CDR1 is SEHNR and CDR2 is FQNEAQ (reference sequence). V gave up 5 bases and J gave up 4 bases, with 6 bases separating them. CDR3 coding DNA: TGTGCCAGCAGCCCGGGGTACGAGCAGTACTTC. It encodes CASSPGYEQYF.

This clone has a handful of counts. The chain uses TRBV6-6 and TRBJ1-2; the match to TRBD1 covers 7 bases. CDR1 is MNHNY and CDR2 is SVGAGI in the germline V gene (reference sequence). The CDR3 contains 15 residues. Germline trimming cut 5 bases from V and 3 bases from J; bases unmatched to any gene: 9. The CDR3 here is CASSPRGAGDYGYTF. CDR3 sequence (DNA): TGTGCCAGCAGTCCCAGGGGGGCCGGCGACTATGGCTACACCTTC.

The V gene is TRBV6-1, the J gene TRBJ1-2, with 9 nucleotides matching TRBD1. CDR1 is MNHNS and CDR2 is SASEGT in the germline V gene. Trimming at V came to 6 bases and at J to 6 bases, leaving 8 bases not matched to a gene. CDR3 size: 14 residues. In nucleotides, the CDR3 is TGTGCCAGCAGATCCCGGGACAGGGTAGATGGCTACACCTTC. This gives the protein CASRSRDRVDGYTF.

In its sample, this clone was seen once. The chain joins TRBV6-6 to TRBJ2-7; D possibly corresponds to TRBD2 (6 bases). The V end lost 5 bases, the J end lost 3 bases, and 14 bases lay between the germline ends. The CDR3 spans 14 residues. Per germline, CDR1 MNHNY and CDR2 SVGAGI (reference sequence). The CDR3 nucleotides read TGTGCCAGCAGTCCAATGGACTATCTCTACGAGCAGTACTTC. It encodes CASSPMDYLYEQYF.

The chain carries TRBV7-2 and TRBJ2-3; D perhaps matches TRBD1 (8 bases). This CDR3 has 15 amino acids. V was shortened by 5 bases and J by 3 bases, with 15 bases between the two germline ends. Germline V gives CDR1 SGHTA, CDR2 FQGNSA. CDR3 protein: CASSLTGGATDTQYF. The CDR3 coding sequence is TGTGCCAGCAGCCTAACAGGGGGGGCGACAGATACGCAGTATTTT.

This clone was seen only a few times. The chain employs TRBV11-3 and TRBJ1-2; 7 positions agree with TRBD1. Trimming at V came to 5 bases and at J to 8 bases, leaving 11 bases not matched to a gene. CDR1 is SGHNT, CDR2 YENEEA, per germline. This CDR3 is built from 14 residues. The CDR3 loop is CASSPRGQGGGYTF. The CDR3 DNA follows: TGTGCCAGCAGCCCGAGGGGGCAGGGCGGCGGCTACACCTTC.

The CDR3 coding sequence is TGTGCCAGCAGCTCAGTCCCCCGCAGGGGTGGCCACGAGCAGTACTTC. Its protein is CASSSVPRRGGHEQYF. The J gene is TRBJ2-7, the V gene TRBV7-9; weak D call: TRBD1 (6 bases). Trimming pared 4 bases from V and 5 bases from J, leaving 21 bases between. Germline V gene sequence: CDR1 SEHNR, CDR2 FQNEAQ (reference sequence). The CDR3 consists of 16 residues.

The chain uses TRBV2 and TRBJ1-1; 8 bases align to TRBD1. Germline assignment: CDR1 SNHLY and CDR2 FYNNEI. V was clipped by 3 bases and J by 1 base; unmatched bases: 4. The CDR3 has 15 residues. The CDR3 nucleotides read TGTGCCAGCAGTGACCCGGACAGGGAGAACACTGAAGCTTTCTTT. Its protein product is CASSDPDRENTEAFF.

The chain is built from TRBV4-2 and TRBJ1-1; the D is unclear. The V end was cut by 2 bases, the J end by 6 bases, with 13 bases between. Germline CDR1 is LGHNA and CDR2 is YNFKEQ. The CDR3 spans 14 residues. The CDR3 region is CASSQKEGAAEAFF. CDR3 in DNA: TGTGCCAGCAGCCAAAAGGAAGGCGCGGCTGAAGCTTTCTTT.

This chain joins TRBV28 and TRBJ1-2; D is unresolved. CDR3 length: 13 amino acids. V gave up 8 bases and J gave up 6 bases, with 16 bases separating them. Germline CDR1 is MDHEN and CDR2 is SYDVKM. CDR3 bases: TGTGCCAGCCTATCGAACAGAATCCATGGCTACACCTTC. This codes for CASLSNRIHGYTF.

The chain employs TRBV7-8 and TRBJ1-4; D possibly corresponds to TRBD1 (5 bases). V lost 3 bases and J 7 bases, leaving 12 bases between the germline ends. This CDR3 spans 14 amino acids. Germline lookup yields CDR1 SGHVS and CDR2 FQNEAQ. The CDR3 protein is CASSFSGTLEKLFF. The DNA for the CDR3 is TGTGCCAGCAGCTTTTCCGGGACTCTTGAAAAACTGTTTTTT.

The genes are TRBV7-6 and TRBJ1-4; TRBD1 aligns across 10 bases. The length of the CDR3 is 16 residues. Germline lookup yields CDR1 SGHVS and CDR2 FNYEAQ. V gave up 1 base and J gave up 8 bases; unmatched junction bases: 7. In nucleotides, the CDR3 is TGTGCCAGCAGCTTAGGCCGGGACAGGGGATGGGAAAAACTGTTTTTT. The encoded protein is CASSLGRDRGWEKLFF.

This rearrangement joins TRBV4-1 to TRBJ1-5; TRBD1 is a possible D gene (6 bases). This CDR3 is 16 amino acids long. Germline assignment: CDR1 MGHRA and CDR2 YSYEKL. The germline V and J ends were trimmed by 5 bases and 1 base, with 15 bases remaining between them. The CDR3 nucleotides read TGCGCCAGCAGCTCCGGCGGACAGTTGAGCAATCAGCCCCAGCATTTT. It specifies CASSSGGQLSNQPQHF.

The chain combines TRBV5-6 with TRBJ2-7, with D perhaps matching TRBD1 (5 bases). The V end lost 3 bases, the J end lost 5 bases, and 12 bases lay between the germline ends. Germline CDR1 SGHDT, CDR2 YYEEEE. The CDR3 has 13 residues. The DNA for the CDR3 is TGTGCCAGCAGCTCAGGGCCTGGGAACGAGCAGTACTTC. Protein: CASSSGPGNEQYF.

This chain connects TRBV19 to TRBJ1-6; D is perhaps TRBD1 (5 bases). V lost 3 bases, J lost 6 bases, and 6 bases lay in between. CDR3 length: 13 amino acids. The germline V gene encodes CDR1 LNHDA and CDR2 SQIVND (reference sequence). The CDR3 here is CASSMGGNSPLHF. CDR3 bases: TGTGCCAGTAGTATGGGGGGTAATTCACCCCTCCACTTT.

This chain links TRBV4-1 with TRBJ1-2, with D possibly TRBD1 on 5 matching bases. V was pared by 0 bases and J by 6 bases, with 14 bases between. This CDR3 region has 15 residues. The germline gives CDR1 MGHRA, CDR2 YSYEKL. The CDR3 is CASSQDNRGFNGYTF. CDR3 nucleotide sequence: TGCGCCAGCAGCCAAGATAATAGGGGATTTAATGGCTACACCTTC.

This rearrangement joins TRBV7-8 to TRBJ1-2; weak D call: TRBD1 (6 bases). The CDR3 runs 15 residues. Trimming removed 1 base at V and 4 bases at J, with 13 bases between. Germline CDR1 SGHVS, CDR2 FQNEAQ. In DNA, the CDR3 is TGTGCCAGCAGCTTAGTAACGGGGACACTCTATGGCTACACCTTC. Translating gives CASSLVTGTLYGYTF.

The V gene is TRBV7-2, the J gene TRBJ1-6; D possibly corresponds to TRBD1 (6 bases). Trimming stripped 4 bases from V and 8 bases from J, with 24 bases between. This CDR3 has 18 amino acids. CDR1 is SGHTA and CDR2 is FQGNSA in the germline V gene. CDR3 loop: CASSSEQGPTTIDSPLHF. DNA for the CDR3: TGTGCCAGCAGCTCAGAACAGGGACCGACGACAATCGATTCACCCCTCCACTTT.

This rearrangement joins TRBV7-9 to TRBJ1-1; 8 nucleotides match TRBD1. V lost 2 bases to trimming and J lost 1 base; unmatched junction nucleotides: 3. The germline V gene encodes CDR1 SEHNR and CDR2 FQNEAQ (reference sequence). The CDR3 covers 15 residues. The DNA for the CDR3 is TGTGCCAGCAGCTTAACGGGACAGGAGAACACTGAAGCTTTCTTT. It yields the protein CASSLTGQENTEAFF.

In nucleotides, the CDR3 is TGTGCCAGCAGCTTCCTCTGGACAGATAATTCACCCCTCCACTTT. Translated, it gives CASSFLWTDNSPLHF. The chain combines TRBV7-2 with TRBJ1-6; tentatively, D is TRBD1 (6 bases). The germline CDR1 and CDR2 sequences are SGHTA and FQGNSA. V lost 3 bases and J 5 bases, leaving 11 bases between the germline ends. The length of the CDR3 is 15 residues.

The CDR3 here is CASGLGSEGGSYEQYF. CDR3 coding DNA: TGTGCTAGTGGTTTAGGATCGGAGGGGGGGAGCTACGAGCAGTACTTC. The V call is TRBV12-5, the J call TRBJ2-5; a possible D gene is TRBD2 (7 bases). The assigned J gene may be wrong: the sequence end matches TRBJ2-7 better. The CDR3 is made up of 16 amino acids. CDR1 is LGHNT, CDR2 FRNRAP, per germline.

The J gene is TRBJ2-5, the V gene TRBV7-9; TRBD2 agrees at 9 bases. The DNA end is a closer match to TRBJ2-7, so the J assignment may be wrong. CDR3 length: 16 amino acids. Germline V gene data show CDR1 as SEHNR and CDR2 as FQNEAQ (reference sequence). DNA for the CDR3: TGTGCCAGCAGCTTGCCCCCAGGGACTAGCTCTTACGAGCAGTACTTC. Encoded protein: CASSLPPGTSSYEQYF.

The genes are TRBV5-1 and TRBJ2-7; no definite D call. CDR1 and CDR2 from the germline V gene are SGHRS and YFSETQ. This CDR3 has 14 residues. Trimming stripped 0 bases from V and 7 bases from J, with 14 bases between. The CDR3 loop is CASSLAGLFGEQYF. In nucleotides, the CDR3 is TGCGCCAGCAGCTTGGCGGGTCTCTTCGGAGAGCAGTACTTC.

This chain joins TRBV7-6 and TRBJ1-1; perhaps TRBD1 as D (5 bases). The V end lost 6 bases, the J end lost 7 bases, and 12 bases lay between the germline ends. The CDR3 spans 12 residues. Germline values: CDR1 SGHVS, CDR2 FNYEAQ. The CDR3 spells CASRTGPGEAFF. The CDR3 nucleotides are TGTGCCAGCAGAACAGGCCCCGGTGAAGCTTTCTTT.

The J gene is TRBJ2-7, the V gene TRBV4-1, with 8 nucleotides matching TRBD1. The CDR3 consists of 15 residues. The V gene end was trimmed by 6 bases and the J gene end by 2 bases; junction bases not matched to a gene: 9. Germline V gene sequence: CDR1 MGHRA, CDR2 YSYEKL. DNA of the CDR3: TGCGCCAGCAGGTTGGGGCAGGGGGCCGCCTACGAGCAGTACTTC. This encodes CASRLGQGAAYEQYF.

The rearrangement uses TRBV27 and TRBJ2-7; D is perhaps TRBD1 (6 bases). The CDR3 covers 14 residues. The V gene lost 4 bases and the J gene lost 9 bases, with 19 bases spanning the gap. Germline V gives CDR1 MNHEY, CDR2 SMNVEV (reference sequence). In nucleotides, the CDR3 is TGTGCCAGCAGTTCCGGGACACCACTACGAGGGCAGTACTTC. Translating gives CASSSGTPLRGQYF.

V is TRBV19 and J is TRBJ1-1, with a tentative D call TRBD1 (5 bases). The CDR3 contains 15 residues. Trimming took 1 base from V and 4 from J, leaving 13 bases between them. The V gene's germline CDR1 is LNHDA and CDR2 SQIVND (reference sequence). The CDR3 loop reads CASSIVPGGGTEAFF. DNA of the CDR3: TGTGCCAGTAGTATAGTACCGGGGGGAGGCACTGAAGCTTTCTTT.

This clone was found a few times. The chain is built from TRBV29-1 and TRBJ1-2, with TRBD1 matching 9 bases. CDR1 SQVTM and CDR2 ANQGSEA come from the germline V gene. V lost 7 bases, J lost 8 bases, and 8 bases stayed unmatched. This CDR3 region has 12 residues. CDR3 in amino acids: CSARDREEGYTF. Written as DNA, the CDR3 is TGCAGCGCCCGGGACAGGGAGGAAGGCTACACCTTC.

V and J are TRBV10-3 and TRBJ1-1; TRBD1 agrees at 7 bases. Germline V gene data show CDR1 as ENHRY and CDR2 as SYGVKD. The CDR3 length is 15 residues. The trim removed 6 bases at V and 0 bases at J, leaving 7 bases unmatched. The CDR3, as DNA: TGTGCCATCAGGGATTACAGGGGCTTGAACACTGAAGCTTTCTTT. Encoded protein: CAIRDYRGLNTEAFF.